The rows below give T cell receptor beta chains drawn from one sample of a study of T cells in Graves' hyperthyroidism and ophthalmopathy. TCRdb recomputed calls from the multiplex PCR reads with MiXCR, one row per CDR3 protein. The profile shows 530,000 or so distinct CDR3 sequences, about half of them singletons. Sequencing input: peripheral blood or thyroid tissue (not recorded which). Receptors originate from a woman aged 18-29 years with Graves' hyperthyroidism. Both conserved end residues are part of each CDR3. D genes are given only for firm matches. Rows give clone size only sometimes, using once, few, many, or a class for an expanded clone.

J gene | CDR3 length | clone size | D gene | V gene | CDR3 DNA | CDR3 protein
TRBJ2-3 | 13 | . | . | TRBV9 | TGTGCCAGCAGCGTAGCTAACACAGATACGCAGTATTTT | CASSVANTDTQYF
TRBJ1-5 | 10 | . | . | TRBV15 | TGTGCCACCAGCAGAGACGCCGCACATTTT | CATSRDAAHF
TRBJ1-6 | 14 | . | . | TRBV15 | TGTGCCACCAGCAGAGATCGGGCAGGGTCACCCCTCCACTTT | CATSRDRAGSPLHF
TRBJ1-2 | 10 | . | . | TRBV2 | TGTGCCAGTAGTAAGTCGGGAGCCACCTTC | CASSKSGATF
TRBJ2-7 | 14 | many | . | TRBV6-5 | TGTGCCAGCAGTTACGACCTAGCTTCCTACGAGCAGTACTTC | CASSYDLASYEQYF
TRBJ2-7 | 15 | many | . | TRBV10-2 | TGCGCCAGCAGTGAGTCTAAAAGTTCCTCGGGCGAGCAGTACTTC | CASSESKSSSGEQYF
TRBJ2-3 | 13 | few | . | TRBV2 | TGTGCCAGCAACCGGAGGGAGACAGATACGCAGTATTTT | CASNRRETDTQYF
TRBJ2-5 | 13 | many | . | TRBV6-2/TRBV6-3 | TGTGCCAGCAGTTACAGGGACCAAGAGACCCAGTACTTC | CASSYRDQETQYF
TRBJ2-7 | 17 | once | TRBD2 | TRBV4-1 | TGCGCCAGCAGCCAAGCCGCCGGGACTAGCGGGAGCGATGAGCAGTACTTC | CASSQAAGTSGSDEQYF
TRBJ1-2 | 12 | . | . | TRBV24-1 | TGTGCTACAAAACAGGGACTCTATGGCTACACCTTC | CATKQGLYGYTF
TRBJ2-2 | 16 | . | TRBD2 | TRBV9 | TGTGCCAGCAGCGTAGATCTCCTAGCGGACACCGGGGAGCTGTTTTTT | CASSVDLLADTGELFF
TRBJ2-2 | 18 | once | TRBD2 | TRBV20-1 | TGCAGTGCTAGCCCCGGACTAGTGGGAGAGCGCCTCCCCCGGGAGCTGTTTTTT | CSASPGLVGERLPRELFF
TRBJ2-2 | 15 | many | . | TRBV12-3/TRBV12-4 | TGTGCCAGCAGGCGACAGGCCCCGAACACCGGGGAGCTGTTTTTT | CASRRQAPNTGELFF
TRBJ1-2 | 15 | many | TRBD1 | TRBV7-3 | TGTGCCAGCAGCCCCGATCCCGCAGGGGGATCTGGCTACACCTTC | CASSPDPAGGSGYTF
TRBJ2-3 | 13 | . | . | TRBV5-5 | TGTGCCAGCAGCGTCGGGGCGGCAGATACGCAGTATTTT | CASSVGAADTQYF
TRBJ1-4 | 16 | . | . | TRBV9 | TGTGCCAGCAGCGCCAGTTCAGGGAGGATTAATGAAAAACTGTTTTTT | CASSASSGRINEKLFF
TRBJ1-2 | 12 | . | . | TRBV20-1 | TGCAGTGCTAGACAGGTAGACTATGGCTACACCTTC | CSARQVDYGYTF
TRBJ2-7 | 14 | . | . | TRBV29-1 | TGCAGCGTTGCTCAGGACACGGGCGTGAATGAGCAGTACTTC | CSVAQDTGVNEQYF
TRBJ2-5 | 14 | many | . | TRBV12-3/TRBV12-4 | TGTGCCAGCAGTTTGTCCGGGAATGCAGAGACCCAGTACTTC | CASSLSGNAETQYF
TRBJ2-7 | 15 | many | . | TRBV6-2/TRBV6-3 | TGTGCCAGCAGTTACTCGAAAGGCGGGGGCGACGAGCAGTACTTC | CASSYSKGGGDEQYF
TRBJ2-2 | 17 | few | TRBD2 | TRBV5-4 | TGTGCCAGCAGCTTGAGGACTAGCGGGAAGGGCACCGGGGAGCTGTTTTTT | CASSLRTSGKGTGELFF
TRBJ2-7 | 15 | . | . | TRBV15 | TGTGCCACCAGCAGAGGGACGGTCTCCTACAATGAGCAGTACTTC | CATSRGTVSYNEQYF
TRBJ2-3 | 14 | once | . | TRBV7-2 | TGTGCCAGCAGACCGACTGGTAGCACAGATACGCAGTATTTT | CASRPTGSTDTQYF
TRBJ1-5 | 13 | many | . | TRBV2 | TGTGCCAGCAGTGAATGGGGATATCAGCCCCAGCATTTT | CASSEWGYQPQHF
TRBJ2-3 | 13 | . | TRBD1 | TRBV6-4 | TGTGCCAGCAGTTCCACAGGGGCAGATACGCAGTATTTT | CASSSTGADTQYF
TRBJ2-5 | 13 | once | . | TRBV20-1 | TGCAGTGCTAGGGATAGCGGAGGTGAGACCCAGTACTTC | CSARDSGGETQYF